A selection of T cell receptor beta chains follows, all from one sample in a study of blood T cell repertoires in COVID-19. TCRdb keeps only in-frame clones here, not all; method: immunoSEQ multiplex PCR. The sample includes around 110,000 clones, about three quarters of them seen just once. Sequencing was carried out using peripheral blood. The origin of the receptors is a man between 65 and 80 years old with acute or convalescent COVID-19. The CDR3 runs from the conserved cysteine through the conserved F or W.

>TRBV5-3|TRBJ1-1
CARRNELDGMNTEAFF
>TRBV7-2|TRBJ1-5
CASSLGQYQPQHF
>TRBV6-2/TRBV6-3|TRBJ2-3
CASSSHTDTQYF
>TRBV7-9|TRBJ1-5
CASSLGSGQGDQPQHF
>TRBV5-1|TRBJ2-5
CASSHGQGEETQYF
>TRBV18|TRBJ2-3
CASSPISPGTDTQYF
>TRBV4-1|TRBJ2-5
CASSQDLQRGQETQYF
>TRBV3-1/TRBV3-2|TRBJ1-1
CASSQGTGGVTEAFF
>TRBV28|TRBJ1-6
CASSPSRRGSPLHF
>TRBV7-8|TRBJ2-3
CASSLAPGTGPLSTDTQYF
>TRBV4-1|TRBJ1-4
CASSQPDRVGGKLFF
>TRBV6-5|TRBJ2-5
CASHDIETQYF
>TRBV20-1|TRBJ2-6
CSASTLAGGTGANVLTF
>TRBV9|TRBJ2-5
CASSLRGAQETQYF
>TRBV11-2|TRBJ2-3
CASSLGTSGPTDTQYF
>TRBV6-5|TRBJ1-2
CASSYSETGRSGYTF
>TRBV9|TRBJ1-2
CASSVAGVHTF
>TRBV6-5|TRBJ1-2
CASSYSTGSGYTF
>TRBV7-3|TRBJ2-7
CASSPGGGSYEQYF
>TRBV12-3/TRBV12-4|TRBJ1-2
CASSLAGDYGYTF
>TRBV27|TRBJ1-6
CASSLGLFGDHYSPLHF
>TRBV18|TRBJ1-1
CASSLSGQANTEAFF
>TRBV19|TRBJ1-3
CATRDSSGNTIYF
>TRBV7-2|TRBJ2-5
CASSPQAGGSLETQYF
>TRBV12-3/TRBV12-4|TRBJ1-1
CASSLQGDTEAFF
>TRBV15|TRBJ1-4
CATSMGGFGEKLFF
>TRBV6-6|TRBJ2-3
CASSNRGLATDTQYF
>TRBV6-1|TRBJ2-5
CASSVSGTGGRETQYF
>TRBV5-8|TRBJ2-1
CASSPGGTFHNEQFF
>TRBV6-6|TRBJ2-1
CASQGVYNEQFF
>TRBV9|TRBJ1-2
CASSEGTGSYGYTF
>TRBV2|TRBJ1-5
CASSVGQGARQPQHF
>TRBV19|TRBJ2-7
CATAVGLVREQYF
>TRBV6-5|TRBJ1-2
CASSYSMGDNPGGYTF
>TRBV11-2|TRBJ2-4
CASSDPTSGGLVAKNIQYF
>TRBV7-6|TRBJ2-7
CASSPGVRDSNYEQYF
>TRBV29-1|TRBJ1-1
CSVEGRREGTEAFF
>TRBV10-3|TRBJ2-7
CAISGQGPLHEQYF
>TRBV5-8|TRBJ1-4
CASSPGQATATNEKLFF
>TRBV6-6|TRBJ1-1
CASRQRRQGSNTEAFF
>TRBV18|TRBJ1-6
CASYQGAGSPLHF
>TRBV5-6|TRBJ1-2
CASTPLRYDSYGYTF
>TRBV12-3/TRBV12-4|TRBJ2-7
CASSLRGDYEQYF
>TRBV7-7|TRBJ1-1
CASSSGEGTEAFF
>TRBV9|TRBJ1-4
CASTRGEEGEKLFF
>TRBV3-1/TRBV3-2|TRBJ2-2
CASTLQGNTGELFF
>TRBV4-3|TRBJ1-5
CASSQDRLRGQDQPQHF
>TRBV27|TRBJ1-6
CASSLATGGTSPLHF
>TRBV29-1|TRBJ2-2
CSVGTSGNTGELFF
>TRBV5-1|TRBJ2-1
CASSLGASRNEQFF
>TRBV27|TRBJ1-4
CASSQAYRGWEKLFF
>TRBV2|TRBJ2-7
CASTPGQGREQYF
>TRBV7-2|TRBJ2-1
CASSSPDRGFEQFF
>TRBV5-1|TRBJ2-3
CASSLRQVGTTDTQYF
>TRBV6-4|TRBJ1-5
CASSDSKPPNWQPQHF
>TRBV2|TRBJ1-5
CASSDRTGTNQPQHF
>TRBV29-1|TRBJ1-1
CSVETRGGTEAFF
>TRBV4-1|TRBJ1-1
CASSQGEGLNTEAFF
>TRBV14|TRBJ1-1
CASKRQGGVFSEAFF